The present entry profiles one T cell receptor beta chain with its context. The sample belongs to a study of shared T cell receptors in the human thymus. V was clipped by 2 bases and J by 5 bases; unmatched bases: 2. The CDR3 is 13 amino acids. The germline V gene has CDR1 ENHRY and CDR2 SYGVKD. TCRdb's copy holds only in-frame clones and misses some; the assay was immunoSEQ multiplex PCR. This table has hundreds of thousands of clones, roughly 90% appearing once. Another study also made use of these data, one on human thymus T cells. That source reports: It was from resections taken during corrective heart surgery that the thymus tissue came. In thymic and blood repertoires alike, V and J usage looked biased. Related reports documented highly overlapping thymic repertoires among unrelated individuals.

This clonotype was obtained from a boy in the first two years of life with a congenital heart defect. Source material: thymocytes. The chain employs TRBV10-3 and TRBJ2-5, with 7 bases aligning to TRBD1. In nucleotides, the CDR3 is TGTGCCATCAGTGAGGACAGGGCGGAGACCCAGTACTTC. It is translated as CAISEDRAETQYF.